The rows below give T cell receptor beta chains drawn from one sample of a study of PD-L1 blockade in urothelial cancer. Generated by immunoSEQ multiplex PCR, the TCRdb table keeps only in-frame clones and is missing some. The repertoire consists of about 48,000 clones, with 65% to 85% occurring once and the leading ten covering just over 8.5%. The material was PBMCs, obtained around atezolizumab (anti-PD-L1) treatment. The source is a man between 65 and 79 years old with urothelial cancer. Each CDR3 is given with its conserved first and last residue.

CDR3	V	J	length
CASSLAGQEETQYF	TRBV5-1	TRBJ2-5	14
CASSPIPDYSGNTIYF	TRBV5-1	TRBJ1-3	16
CSSTLGLAGDNEQFF	TRBV29-1	TRBJ2-1	15
CASSYPGQAQGGYTF	TRBV28	TRBJ1-2	15
CASSEANRQYANTGELFF	TRBV6-1	TRBJ2-2	18
CASSIGTVQETQYF	TRBV5-1	TRBJ2-5	14
CASSTPGLAFGEQYF	TRBV6-5	TRBJ2-7	15
CASSSPLAGVIVF	TRBV28	TRBJ2-1	13
CASSVGRYQETQYF	TRBV2	TRBJ2-5	14
CASSYAPTGGREKLFF	TRBV6-5	TRBJ1-4	16
CASSGRGTSFYEQYF	TRBV2	TRBJ2-7	15
CACTEVGEQYF	TRBV6-1	TRBJ2-7	11
CASSFQMNTEAFF	TRBV5-1	TRBJ1-1	13
CASSLLASGIGEQYF	TRBV5-1	TRBJ2-7	15
CASSRTGAYEQYF	TRBV19	TRBJ2-7	13
CASSPGTSGSDTQYF	TRBV6-4	TRBJ2-3	15
CAGSAGTGGRRGEAFF	TRBV2	TRBJ1-1	16
CASTSRGEEAFF	TRBV28	TRBJ1-1	12
CAISAGDTQYF	TRBV10-3	TRBJ2-3	11
CATSRDRVDEKLFF	TRBV15	TRBJ1-4	14
CASSGGGRVAYGYTF	TRBV2	TRBJ1-2	15
CASRPALDGNQPQHF	TRBV27	TRBJ1-5	15
CASSEGRGLSQPQHF	TRBV2	TRBJ1-5	15
CASSDSSYEQYF	TRBV11-3	TRBJ2-7	12
CATLLRFGTDTQYF	TRBV10-3	TRBJ2-3	14
CASTAGTGYRTDTQYF	TRBV5-1	TRBJ2-3	16
CASSQDPGPYEQYF	TRBV4-1	TRBJ2-7	14
CASIPDSTSTDTQYF	TRBV5-1	TRBJ2-3	15
CASSDDPGQGTGELFF	TRBV27	TRBJ2-2	16
CASSYVAGNTEAFF	TRBV6-5	TRBJ1-1	14
CASSSKAGTTNTGELFF	TRBV5-4	TRBJ2-2	17
CASSFFTGVANF	TRBV28	TRBJ2-7	12
CASSKGEMAEQYF	TRBV21-1	TRBJ2-7	13
CASSSLTGGLGEKLFF	TRBV11-2	TRBJ1-4	16
CANISGTRNSNEQFF	TRBV6-9	TRBJ2-1	15
CASTDPGSRTDEQFF	TRBV19	TRBJ2-1	15
CASTPSGGRVNEQFF	TRBV6-5	TRBJ2-1	15
CASSPRAMGDYGYTF	TRBV18	TRBJ1-2	15
CASSWGQGIYEQYF	TRBV10-2	TRBJ2-7	14
CASSSERGGLDEQFF	TRBV28	TRBJ2-1	15
CASTFLGLADTQYF	TRBV5-1	TRBJ2-3	14
CASSSRGLQETQYF	TRBV7-6	TRBJ2-5	14
CASSPGTGDSQPQHF	TRBV5-6	TRBJ1-5	15
CAWSQGDTDTQYF	TRBV30	TRBJ2-3	13
CASSLDQSTGRYGYTF	TRBV5-1	TRBJ1-2	16